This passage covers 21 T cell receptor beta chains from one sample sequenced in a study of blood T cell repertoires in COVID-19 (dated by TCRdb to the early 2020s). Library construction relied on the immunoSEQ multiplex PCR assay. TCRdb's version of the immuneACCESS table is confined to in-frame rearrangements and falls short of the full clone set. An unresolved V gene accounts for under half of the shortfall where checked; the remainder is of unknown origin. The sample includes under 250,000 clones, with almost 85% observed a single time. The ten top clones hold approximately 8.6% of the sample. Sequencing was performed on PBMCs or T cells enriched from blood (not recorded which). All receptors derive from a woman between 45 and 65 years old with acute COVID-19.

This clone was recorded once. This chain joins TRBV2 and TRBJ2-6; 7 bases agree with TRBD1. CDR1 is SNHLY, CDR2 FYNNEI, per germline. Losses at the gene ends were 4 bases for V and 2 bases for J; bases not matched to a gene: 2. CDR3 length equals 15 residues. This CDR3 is CASSVGGAGANVLTF. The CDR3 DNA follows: TGTGCCAGCAGTGTAGGGGGCGCTGGGGCCAACGTCCTGACTTTC.

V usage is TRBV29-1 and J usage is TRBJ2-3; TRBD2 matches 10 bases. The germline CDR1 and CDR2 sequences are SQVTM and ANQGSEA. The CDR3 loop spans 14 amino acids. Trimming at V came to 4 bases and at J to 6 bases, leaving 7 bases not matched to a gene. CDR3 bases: TGCAGCGTTGCACCGGGACTAGCGACGGATACGCAGTATTTT. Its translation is CSVAPGLATDTQYF.

The CDR3 region is CASSKRIRGFSTHEQYF. As DNA, the CDR3 is TGTGCCAGCAGCAAAAGGATAAGGGGCTTTTCCACTCACGAGCAGTACTTC. V is TRBV21-1 and J is TRBJ2-7; the table's D call of TRBD1 was not tested on the DNA. TRBV21-1 constitutes a pseudogene. This CDR3 contains 17 residues.

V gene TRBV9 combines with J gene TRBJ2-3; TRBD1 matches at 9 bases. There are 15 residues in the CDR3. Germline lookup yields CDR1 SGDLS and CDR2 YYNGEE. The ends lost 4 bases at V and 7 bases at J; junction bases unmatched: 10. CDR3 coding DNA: TGTGCCAGCAGCCCTCTCGGGGGGACAGGGTATACGCAGTATTTT. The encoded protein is CASSPLGGTGYTQYF.

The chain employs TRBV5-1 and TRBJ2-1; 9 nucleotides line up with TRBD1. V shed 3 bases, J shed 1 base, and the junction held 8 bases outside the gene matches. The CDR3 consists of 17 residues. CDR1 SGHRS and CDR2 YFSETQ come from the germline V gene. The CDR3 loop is CASSSEGTGLSYNEQFF. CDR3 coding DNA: TGCGCCAGCAGCTCAGAGGGGACAGGGTTGTCCTACAATGAGCAGTTCTTC.

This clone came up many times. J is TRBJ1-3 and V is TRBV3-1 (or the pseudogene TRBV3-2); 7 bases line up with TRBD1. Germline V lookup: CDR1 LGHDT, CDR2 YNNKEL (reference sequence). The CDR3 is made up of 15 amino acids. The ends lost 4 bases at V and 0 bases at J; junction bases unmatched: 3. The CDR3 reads CASSRGTDSGNTIYF. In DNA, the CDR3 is TGTGCCAGCAGCCGCGGGACAGACTCTGGAAACACCATATATTTT.

In nucleotides, the CDR3 is TGTGCCAGCAGCTTAGGGCAGGCTTCGTATTCACCCCTCCACTTT. Amino acids: CASSLGQASYSPLHF. This chain joins TRBV7-2 and TRBJ1-6; D unclear. CDR1 and CDR2 (germline): SGHTA, FQGNSA. CDR3 length: 15 amino acids. Trimming stripped 1 base from V and 8 bases from J, with 12 bases between. The full variable domain, rest sourced from reference TRBV7-2 and TRBJ1-6, is GAGVSQSPSNKVTEKGKDVELRCDPISGHTALYWYRQSLGQGLEFLIYFQGNSAPDKSGLPSDRFSAERTGGSVSTLTIQRTQQEDSAVYLCASSLGQASYSPLHFGNGTRLTVT.

CDR3 sequence (DNA): TGTGCCAGCAGGGTTGGCAGCTATGGCTACACCTTC. Translated, it gives CASRVGSYGYTF. The V and J genes are TRBV2 and TRBJ1-2; D not certain. Germline CDR1 SNHLY, CDR2 FYNNEI. Trimming removed 6 bases at V and 4 bases at J, with 9 bases between. The CDR3 is 12 residues long.

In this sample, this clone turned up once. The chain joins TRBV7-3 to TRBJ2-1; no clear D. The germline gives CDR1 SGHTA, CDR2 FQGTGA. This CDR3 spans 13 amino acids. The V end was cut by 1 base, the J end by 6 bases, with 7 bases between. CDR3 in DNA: TGTGCCAGCAGCTTAAATGAGCTCAATGAGCAGTTCTTC. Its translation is CASSLNELNEQFF.

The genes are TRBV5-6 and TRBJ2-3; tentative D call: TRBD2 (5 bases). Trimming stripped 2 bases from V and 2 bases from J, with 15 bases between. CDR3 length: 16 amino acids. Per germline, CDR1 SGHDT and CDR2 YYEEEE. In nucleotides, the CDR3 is TGTGCCAGCAGCTTTTTATCCGGCGGGCCCACAGATACGCAGTATTTT. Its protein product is CASSFLSGGPTDTQYF.

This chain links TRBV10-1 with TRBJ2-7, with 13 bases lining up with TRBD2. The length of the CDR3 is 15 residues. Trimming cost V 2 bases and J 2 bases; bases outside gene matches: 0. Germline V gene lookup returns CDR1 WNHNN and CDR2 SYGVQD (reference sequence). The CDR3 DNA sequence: TGCGCCAGCAGTGAGGGACTAGCGGGGGCCTACGAGCAGTACTTC. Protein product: CASSEGLAGAYEQYF.

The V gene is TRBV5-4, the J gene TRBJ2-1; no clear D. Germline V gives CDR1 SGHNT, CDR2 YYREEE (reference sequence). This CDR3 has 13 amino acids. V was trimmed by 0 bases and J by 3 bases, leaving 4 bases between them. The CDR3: CASSLVDYNEQFF. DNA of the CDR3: TGTGCCAGCAGCTTGGTAGACTACAATGAGCAGTTCTTC.

The CDR3: CASSLAEKNWYGYTF. CDR3 nucleotides: TGCGCCAGCAGCTTGGCCGAGAAAAACTGGTATGGCTACACCTTC. This sequence joins TRBV5-1 and TRBJ1-2; D is unresolved. V lost 0 bases and J lost 5, with 14 bases in between. Germline values: CDR1 SGHRS, CDR2 YFSETQ. CDR3 length: 15 amino acids.

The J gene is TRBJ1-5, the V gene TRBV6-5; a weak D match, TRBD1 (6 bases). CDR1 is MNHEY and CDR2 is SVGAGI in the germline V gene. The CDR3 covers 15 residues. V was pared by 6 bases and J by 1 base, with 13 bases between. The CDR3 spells CASRPDRKSNQPQHF. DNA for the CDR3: TGTGCCAGCAGGCCGGACAGAAAGAGCAATCAGCCCCAGCATTTT.

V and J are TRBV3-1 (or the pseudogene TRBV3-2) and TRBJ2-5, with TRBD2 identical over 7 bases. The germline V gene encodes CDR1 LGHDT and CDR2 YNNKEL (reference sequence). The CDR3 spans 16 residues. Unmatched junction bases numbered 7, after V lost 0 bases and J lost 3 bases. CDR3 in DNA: TGTGCCAGCAGCCAAGATTTTCGCGGGGGAGAAGAGACCCAGTACTTC. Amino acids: CASSQDFRGGEETQYF.

CDR3: CASSSGTGWAGELFF. CDR3 DNA sequence: TGCGCCAGCAGTTCCGGGACAGGGTGGGCCGGGGAGCTGTTTTTT. The genes are TRBV5-1 and TRBJ2-2; 9 nucleotides line up with TRBD1. CDR1 and CDR2 from the germline V gene are SGHRS and YFSETQ. The CDR3 spans 15 residues. V was clipped by 5 bases and J by 6 bases; unmatched bases: 8. Using reference TRBV5-1 and TRBJ2-2 for the parts outside the CDR3, the full variable domain is KAGVTQTPRYLIKTRGQQVTLSCSPISGHRSVSWYQQTPGQGLQFLFEYFSETQRNKGNFPGRFSGRQFSNSRSEMNVSTLELGDSALYLCASSSGTGWAGELFFGEGSRLTVL.

The CDR3 sequence: CASRPTSPSGYTF. CDR3 nucleotide sequence: TGTGCCAGCAGACCGACATCCCCCAGTGGCTACACCTTC. This sequence joins TRBV12-3 or TRBV12-4 and TRBJ1-2; D unclear. The CDR3 is made up of 13 amino acids. Trimming took 6 bases from V and 7 from J, leaving 15 bases between them.

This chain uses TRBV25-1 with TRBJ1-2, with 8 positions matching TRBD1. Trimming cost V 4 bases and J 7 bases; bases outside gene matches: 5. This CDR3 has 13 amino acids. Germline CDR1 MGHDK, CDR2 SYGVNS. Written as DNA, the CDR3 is TGTGCCAGCAGTGCGACAGGGGATTCTGGCTACACCTTC. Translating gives CASSATGDSGYTF.

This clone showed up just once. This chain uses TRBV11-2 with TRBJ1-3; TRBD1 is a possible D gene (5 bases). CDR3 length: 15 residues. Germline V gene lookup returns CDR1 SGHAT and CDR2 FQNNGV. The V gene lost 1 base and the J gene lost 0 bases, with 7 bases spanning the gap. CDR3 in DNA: TGTGCCAGCAGCTTAGGGACACTCTCTGGAAACACCATATATTTT. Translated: CASSLGTLSGNTIYF.

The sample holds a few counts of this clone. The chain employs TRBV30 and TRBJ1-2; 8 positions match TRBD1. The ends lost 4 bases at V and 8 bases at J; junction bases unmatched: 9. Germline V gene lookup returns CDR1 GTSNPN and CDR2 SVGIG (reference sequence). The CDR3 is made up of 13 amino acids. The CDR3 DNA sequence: TGTGCCTGGACCGGGACAGGCTTTATAGGCTACACCTTC. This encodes CAWTGTGFIGYTF.

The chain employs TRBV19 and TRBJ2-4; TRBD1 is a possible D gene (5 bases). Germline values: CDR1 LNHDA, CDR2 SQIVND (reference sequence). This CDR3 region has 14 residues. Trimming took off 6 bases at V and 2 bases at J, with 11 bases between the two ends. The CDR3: CASRGQYPKNIQYF. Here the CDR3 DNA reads TGTGCCAGTAGGGGGCAGTACCCCAAAAACATTCAGTACTTC. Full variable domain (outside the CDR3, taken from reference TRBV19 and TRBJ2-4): DGGITQSPKYLFRKEGQNVTLSCEQNLNHDAMYWYRQDPGQGLRLIYYSQIVNDFQKGDIAEGYSVSREKKESFPLTVTSAQKNPTAFYLCASRGQYPKNIQYFGAGTRLSVL.